The 19 T cell receptor beta chains below were found in one sample sequenced in a study of blood T cell repertoires in COVID-19. This table comes from immunoSEQ multiplex PCR, and its TCRdb copy is limited to in-frame clones, with some not included. The sample has about 210,000 clones; 80% to 85% are singletons. Sequences were obtained from PBMCs or T cells enriched from blood (not recorded which). The receptors were gathered from a woman between 45 and 60 years old with acute COVID-19.

This sequence joins TRBV7-6 and TRBJ1-5, with a weak D call TRBD1 (5 bases). Trimming removed 1 base from V and 4 bases from J, with 8 bases in between. Germline V gene data show CDR1 as SGHVS and CDR2 as FNYEAQ. The CDR3 covers 14 residues. The CDR3 DNA reads as TGTGCCAGCAGCTTAGTCCAGGGAAATCAGCCCCAGCATTTT. Translated: CASSLVQGNQPQHF.

The V call is TRBV7-2, the J call TRBJ1-4; tentatively, D is TRBD1 (5 bases). Trimming removed 7 bases at V and 6 bases at J, with 15 bases between. The CDR3 has 14 residues. Looked up from germline, CDR1 is SGHTA and CDR2 is FQGNSA. CDR3 amino acids: CASTPGLPYEKLFF. CDR3 DNA sequence: TGTGCCAGCACCCCGGGACTTCCGTATGAAAAACTGTTTTTT.

The gene calls are TRBV4-1 and TRBJ2-1; 11 bases align to TRBD2. The V segment lost 3 bases and the J segment 8 bases; nucleotides outside the gene matches: 9. The CDR3 has 16 amino acids. CDR1 MGHRA and CDR2 YSYEKL come from the germline V gene. The CDR3 sequence: CASSQQTSGSLDEQFF. CDR3 DNA sequence: TGCGCCAGCAGCCAGCAAACTAGCGGGAGCCTGGATGAGCAGTTCTTC.

The chain combines TRBV7-3 with TRBJ2-2, with 13 bases fitting TRBD2. Per germline, CDR1 SGHTA and CDR2 FQGTGA. With V trimmed by 5 bases and J by 0 bases, 6 bases remained unmatched. This CDR3 is 18 amino acids long. CDR3 in DNA: TGTGCCAGCAGCCCTGGGGGGACTAGCGGGGCGAACACCGGGGAGCTGTTTTTT. Its translation is CASSPGGTSGANTGELFF.

The rearrangement uses TRBV7-6 and TRBJ2-3; D possibly corresponds to TRBD2 (5 bases). In germline, CDR1 is SGHVS, CDR2 FNYEAQ. CDR3 length: 14 residues. The V and J ends lost 2 bases and 5 bases respectively, with 11 bases between them. CDR3 region: CASSLKSAGDTQYF. The CDR3 region has the DNA TGTGCCAGCAGCTTAAAAAGTGCGGGAGATACGCAGTATTTT. Drawing the rest from reference TRBV7-6 and TRBJ2-3, the complete variable domain is GAGVSQSPRYKVTKRGQDVALRCDPISGHVSLYWYRQALGQGPEFLTYFNYEAQQDKSGLPNDRFSAERPEGSISTLTIQRTEQRDSAMYRCASSLKSAGDTQYFGPGTRLTVL.

This chain uses TRBV5-1 with TRBJ2-1; D call uncertain. The CDR3 is made up of 11 amino acids. Germline V lookup: CDR1 SGHRS, CDR2 YFSETQ. Trimming shortened V by 4 bases and J by 5 bases, and 4 bases separated the two germline ends. The CDR3 spells CASSENNEQFF. Here the CDR3 DNA reads TGCGCCAGCAGCGAGAACAATGAGCAGTTCTTC.

The rearrangement links TRBV11-1 to TRBJ2-3; 9 bases align to TRBD2. The CDR3 has 15 residues. J lost 3 bases, V lost 5 bases, and 6 bases had no gene match. The germline V gene encodes CDR1 SGHAT and CDR2 FQDESV (reference sequence). This CDR3 is CASSPTGLATDTQYF. The CDR3, as DNA: TGTGCCAGCAGCCCGACGGGACTAGCAACAGATACGCAGTATTTT.

This clone came up once. The chain couples TRBV21-1 to TRBJ2-7; the table's D gene call, TRBD2, was not cross checked with the DNA. TRBV21-1 counts as a pseudogene. The CDR3 length is 17 residues. CDR3 in DNA: TGTGCCAGCAGCAGACGGGCTAGCGGGGGGTTCGTCTACGAGCAGTACTTC. Its translation: CASSRRASGGFVYEQYF.

The chain carries TRBV7-9 and TRBJ1-1; D not resolved. Trimming took 5 bases from V and 4 from J, leaving 17 bases between them. The germline V gene encodes CDR1 SEHNR and CDR2 FQNEAQ (reference sequence). This CDR3 has 15 amino acids. This CDR3 is CASSLPTVSGTEAFF. CDR3 coding DNA: TGTGCCAGCAGCCTACCGACCGTGAGCGGCACTGAAGCTTTCTTT.

As to this clone: Other nucleotide sequences in the sample specify the same CDR3. The rearrangement joins TRBV28 to TRBJ1-3; D uncertain. From germline, CDR1 is MDHEN and CDR2 SYDVKM. With 6 bases removed from V and 1 base from J, the gap between germline ends came to 4 bases. CDR3 length: 12 residues. CDR3 region: CASRSSGNTIYF. The CDR3 DNA sequence: TGTGCCAGCAGGTCTTCTGGAAACACCATATATTTT.

This clone has just one count. The CDR3 DNA reads TGTGCCAGCAGCTTAGGTGGGGGCACGAATTCACCCCTCCACTTT. Translation gives CASSLGGGTNSPLHF. This chain connects TRBV7-9 to TRBJ1-6, with a possible D match to TRBD1 (6 bases). Germline V gives CDR1 SEHNR, CDR2 FQNEAQ (reference sequence). Trimming left V 1 base short and J 7 bases short, with 11 bases between. CDR3 size: 15 residues.

The chain carries TRBV30 and TRBJ2-7, with a weak D call TRBD2 (6 bases). Trimming stripped 7 bases from V and 3 bases from J, with 13 bases between. CDR3 size: 12 residues. CDR1 is GTSNPN and CDR2 is SVGIG in the germline V gene (reference sequence). The CDR3 nucleotides read TGTGCCTTTCGACTAGGCCACTACGAGCAGTACTTC. Translation: CAFRLGHYEQYF. The variable domain in full, with the rest retrieved from reference TRBV30 and TRBJ2-7, is SQTIHQWPATLVQPVGSPLSLECTVEGTSNPNLYWYRQAAGRGLQLLFYSVGIGQISSEVPQNLSASRPQDRQFILSSKKLLLSDSGFYLCAFRLGHYEQYFGPGTRLTVT.

V gene TRBV7-4 combines with J gene TRBJ2-5; TRBD1 matches at 10 bases. The germline V gene has CDR1 SGHVT and CDR2 SQSDAQ. Trimming cost V 9 bases and J 5 bases; bases outside gene matches: 12. The length of the CDR3 is 15 residues. CDR3 in amino acids: CARPGQGNAGETQYF. CDR3 nucleotides: TGTGCCAGGCCGGGACAGGGGAACGCAGGGGAGACCCAGTACTTC.

This chain connects TRBV28 to TRBJ1-5, with a weak D call TRBD1 (6 bases). The ends were cut back, 8 bases at V and 4 bases at J, with 15 bases in the middle. The CDR3 totals 14 residues. Germline assignment: CDR1 MDHEN and CDR2 SYDVKM. The CDR3 loop reads CASDRVGANQPQHF. The DNA of the CDR3 is TGTGCCAGCGATCGAGTGGGGGCTAATCAGCCCCAGCATTTT.

In DNA form, the CDR3 reads TGTGCCAGCTCACCAGGGGAGGGCTACACCTTC. It is translated as CASSPGEGYTF. The J gene is TRBJ1-2, the V gene TRBV18; no clear D. The CDR3 runs to 11 residues. V shed 2 bases and J shed 8 bases, with 6 bases lying between them. Looked up from germline, CDR1 is KGHSH and CDR2 is LQKENI.

The chain uses TRBV7-2 and TRBJ2-3; 13 bases are shared with TRBD2. Per germline, CDR1 SGHTA and CDR2 FQGNSA. CDR3 size: 19 residues. V lost 4 bases to trimming and J lost 0 bases; unmatched junction nucleotides: 10. The CDR3 reads CASSSEILAGGLSTDTQYF. CDR3 nucleotide sequence: TGTGCCAGCAGCTCCGAGATACTAGCGGGGGGGCTTAGCACAGATACGCAGTATTTT.

The rearrangement uses TRBV7-2 and TRBJ2-7; 12 bases agree with TRBD2. The V and J ends lost 5 bases and 3 bases, in that order; junction bases with no gene match: 5. CDR3 size: 15 residues. Germline loops: CDR1 SGHTA, CDR2 FQGNSA. The CDR3 is CASSLGLAGNYEQYF. The CDR3, as DNA: TGTGCCAGCAGCCTAGGACTAGCGGGGAACTACGAGCAGTACTTC.

V is TRBV19 and J is TRBJ1-6; 10 bases are a match to TRBD1. The CDR3 totals 18 residues. V dropped 10 bases and J dropped 4; count of bases not matched to a gene: 16. The germline V gene has CDR1 LNHDA and CDR2 SQIVND (reference sequence). In DNA, the CDR3 is TGTGCCACTGGGGACCGGAGAACGGGACAGGGGTATAATTCACCCCTCCACTTT. Its translation is CATGDRRTGQGYNSPLHF.

The V and J genes are TRBV18 and TRBJ1-1; no firm D call. CDR3 length: 13 amino acids. Germline V lookup: CDR1 KGHSH, CDR2 LQKENI. V lost 5 bases, J lost 1 base, and 8 bases lay in between. This CDR3 reads CASSVTENTEAFF. The CDR3 DNA sequence: TGTGCCAGCTCAGTCACAGAGAACACTGAAGCTTTCTTT.